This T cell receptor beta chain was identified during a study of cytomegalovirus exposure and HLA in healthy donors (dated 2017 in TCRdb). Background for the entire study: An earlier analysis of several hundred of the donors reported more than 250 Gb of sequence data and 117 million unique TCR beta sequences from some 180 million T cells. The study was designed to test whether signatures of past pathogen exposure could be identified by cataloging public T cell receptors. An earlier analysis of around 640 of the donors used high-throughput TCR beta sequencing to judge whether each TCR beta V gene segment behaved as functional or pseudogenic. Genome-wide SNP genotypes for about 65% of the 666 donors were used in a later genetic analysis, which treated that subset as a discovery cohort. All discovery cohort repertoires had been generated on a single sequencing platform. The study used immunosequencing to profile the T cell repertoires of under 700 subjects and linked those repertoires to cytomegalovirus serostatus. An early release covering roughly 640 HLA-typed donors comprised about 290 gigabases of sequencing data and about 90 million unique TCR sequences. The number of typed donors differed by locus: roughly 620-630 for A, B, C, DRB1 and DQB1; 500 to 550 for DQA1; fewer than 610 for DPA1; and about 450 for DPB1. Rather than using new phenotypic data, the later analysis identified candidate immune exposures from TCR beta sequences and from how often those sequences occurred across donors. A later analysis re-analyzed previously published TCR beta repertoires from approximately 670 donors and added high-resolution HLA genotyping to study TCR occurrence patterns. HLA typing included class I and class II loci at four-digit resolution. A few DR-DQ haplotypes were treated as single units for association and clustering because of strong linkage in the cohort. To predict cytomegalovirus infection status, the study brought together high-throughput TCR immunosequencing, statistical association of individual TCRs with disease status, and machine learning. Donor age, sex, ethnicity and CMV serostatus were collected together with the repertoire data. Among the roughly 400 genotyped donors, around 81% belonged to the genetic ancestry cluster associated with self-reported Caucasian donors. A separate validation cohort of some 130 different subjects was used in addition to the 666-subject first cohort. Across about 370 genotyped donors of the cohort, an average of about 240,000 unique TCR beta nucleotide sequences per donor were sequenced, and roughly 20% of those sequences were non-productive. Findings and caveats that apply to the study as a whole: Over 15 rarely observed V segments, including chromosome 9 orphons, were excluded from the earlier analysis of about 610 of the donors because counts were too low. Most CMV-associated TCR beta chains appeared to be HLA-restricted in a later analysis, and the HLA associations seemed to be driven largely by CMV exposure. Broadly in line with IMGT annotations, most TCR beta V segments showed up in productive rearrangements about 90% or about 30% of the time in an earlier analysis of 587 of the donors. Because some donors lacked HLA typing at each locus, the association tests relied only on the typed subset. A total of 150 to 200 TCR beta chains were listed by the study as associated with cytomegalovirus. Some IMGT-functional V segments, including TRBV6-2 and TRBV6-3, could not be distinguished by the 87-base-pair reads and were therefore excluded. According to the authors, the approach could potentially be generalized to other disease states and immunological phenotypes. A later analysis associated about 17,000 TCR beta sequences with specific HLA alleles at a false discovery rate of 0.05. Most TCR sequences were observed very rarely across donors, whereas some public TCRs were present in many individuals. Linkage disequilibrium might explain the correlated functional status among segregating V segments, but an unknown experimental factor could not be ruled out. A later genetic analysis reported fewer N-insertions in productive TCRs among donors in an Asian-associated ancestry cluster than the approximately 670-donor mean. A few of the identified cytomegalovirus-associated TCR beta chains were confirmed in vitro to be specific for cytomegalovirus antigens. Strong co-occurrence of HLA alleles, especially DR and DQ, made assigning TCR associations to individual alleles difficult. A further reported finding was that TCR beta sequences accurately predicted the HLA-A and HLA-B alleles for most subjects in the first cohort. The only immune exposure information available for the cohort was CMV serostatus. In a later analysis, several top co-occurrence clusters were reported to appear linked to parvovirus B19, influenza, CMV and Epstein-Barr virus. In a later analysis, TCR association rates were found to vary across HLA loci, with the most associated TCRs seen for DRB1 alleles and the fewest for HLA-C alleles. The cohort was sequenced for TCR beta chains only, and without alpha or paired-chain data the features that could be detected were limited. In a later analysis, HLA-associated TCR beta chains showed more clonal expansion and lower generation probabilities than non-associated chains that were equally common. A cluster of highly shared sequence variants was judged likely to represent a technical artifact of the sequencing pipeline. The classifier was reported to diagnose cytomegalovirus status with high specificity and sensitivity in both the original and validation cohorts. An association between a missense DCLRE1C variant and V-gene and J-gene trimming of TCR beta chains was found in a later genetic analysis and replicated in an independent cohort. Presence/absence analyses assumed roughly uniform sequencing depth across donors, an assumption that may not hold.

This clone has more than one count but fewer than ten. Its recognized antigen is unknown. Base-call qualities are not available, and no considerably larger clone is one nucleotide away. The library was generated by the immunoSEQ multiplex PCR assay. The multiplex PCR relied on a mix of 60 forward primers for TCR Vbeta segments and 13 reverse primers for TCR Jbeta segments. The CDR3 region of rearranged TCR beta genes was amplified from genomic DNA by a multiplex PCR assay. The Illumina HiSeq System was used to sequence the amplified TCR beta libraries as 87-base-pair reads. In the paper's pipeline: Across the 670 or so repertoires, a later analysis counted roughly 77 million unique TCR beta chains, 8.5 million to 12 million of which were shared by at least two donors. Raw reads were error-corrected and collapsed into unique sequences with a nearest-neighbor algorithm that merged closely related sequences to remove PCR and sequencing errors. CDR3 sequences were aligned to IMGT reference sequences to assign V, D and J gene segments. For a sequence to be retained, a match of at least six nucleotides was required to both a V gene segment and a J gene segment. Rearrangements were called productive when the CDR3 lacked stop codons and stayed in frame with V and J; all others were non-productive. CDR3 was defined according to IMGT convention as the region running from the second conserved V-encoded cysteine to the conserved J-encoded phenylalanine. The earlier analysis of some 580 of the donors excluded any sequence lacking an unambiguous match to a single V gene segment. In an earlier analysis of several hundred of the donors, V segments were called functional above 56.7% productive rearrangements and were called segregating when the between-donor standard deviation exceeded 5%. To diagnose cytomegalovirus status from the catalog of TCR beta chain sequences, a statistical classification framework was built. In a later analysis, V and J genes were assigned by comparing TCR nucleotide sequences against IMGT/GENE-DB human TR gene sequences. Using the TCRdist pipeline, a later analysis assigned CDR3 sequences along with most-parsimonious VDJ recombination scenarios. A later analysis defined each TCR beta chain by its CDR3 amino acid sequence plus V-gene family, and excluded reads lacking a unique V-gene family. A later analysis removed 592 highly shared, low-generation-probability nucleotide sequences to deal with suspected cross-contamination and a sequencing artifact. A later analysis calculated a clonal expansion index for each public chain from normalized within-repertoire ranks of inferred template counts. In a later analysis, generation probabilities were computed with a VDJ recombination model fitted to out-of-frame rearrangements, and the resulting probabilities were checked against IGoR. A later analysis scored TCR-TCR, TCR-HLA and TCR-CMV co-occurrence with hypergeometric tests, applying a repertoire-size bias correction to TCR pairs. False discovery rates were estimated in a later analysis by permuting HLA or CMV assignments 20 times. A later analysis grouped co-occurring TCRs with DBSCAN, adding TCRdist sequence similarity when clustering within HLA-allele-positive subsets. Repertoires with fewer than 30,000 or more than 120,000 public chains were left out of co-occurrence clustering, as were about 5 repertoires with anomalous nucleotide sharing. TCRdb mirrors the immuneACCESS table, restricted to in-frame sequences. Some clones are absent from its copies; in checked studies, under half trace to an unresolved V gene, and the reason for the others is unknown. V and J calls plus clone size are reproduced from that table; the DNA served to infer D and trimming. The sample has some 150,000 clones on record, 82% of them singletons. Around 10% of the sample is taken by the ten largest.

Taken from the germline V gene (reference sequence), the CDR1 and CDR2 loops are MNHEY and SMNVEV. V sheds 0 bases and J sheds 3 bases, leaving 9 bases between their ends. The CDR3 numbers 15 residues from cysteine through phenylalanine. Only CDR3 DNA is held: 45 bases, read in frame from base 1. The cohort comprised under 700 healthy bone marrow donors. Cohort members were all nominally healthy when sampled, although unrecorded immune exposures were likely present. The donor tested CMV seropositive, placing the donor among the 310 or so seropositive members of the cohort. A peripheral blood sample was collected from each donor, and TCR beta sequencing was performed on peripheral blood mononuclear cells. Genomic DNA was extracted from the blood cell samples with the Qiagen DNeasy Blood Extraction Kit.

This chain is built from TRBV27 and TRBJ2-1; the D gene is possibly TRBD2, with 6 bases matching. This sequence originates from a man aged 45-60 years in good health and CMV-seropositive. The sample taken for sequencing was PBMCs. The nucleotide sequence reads TGTGCCAGCAGTTTATCGGGGGGACGCTACAATGAGCAGTTCTTC. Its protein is CASSLSGGRYNEQFF.